This T cell receptor beta chain was captured by sequencing in a study of shared clonotypes between healthy human individuals. The germline gives CDR1 GTSNPN, CDR2 SVGIG (reference sequence). This CDR3 comprises 14 residues. V trimming: 2 bases; J trimming: 6 bases; junction bases outside the gene matches: 6. This table comes from immunoSEQ multiplex PCR, and its TCRdb copy is limited to in-frame clones, with some not included. The sample carries around 530,000 clones, roughly 79% recorded once. V usage is TRBV30 and J usage is TRBJ2-7, with TRBD2 identical over 11 bases. The sample comprised PBMCs. This clonotype originated in a woman in her thirties or forties in good health. Some clones in this sample may be carry-over from other donors' samples. The CDR3 sequence is CAWSSGTSGSEQYF. CDR3 DNA sequence: TGTGCCTGGAGTTCCGGGACTAGCGGCTCCGAGCAGTACTTC.